These 21 T cell receptor beta chains share one sample of origin, sequenced in a study of Graves' ophthalmopathy and Graves' hyperthyroidism. Amplified material comprised TCR beta CDR3 regions derived from RNA transcripts. RT-PCR with HTBI primers came first, then second-round multiplex PCR. One entry per CDR3 protein, called by TCRdb with MiXCR from the multiplex PCR reads. This sample has more than 300,000 distinct CDR3 sequences, with 17% found just once. Sequenced: peripheral blood. These TCRs come from an adult woman with stable Graves' hyperthyroidism.

This clonotype was recorded many times. This chain connects TRBV24-1 to TRBJ1-6; D is unresolved. CDR1 and CDR2 (germline): KGHDR, SFDVKD. The V end was cut by 8 bases, the J end by 0 bases, with 10 bases between. The CDR3 covers 15 residues. Here the CDR3 reads CATTGESSYNSPLHF. In nucleotides, the CDR3 is TGTGCCACCACCGGGGAGAGCTCCTATAATTCACCCCTCCACTTT.

This clonotype was detected ten times or more. The chain combines TRBV2 with TRBJ1-1; weak D call: TRBD1 (5 bases). Per the germline V gene, CDR1 is SNHLY and CDR2 is FYNNEI. The V end lost 7 bases, the J end lost 0 bases, and 9 bases lay between the germline ends. This CDR3 region has 13 residues. DNA for the CDR3: TGTGCCAGCAATACAGGATTGAACACTGAAGCTTTCTTT. Translated, it gives CASNTGLNTEAFF.

There are a few counts of this clonotype. CDR3 region: CASSLKGGVGGHTDTQYF. In DNA form, the CDR3 reads TGTGCCAGCAGCTTAAAGGGGGGGGTAGGCGGACACACAGATACGCAGTATTTT. The V and J genes are TRBV7-3 and TRBJ2-3, with D possibly matching TRBD2 (7 bases). The CDR3 has 18 amino acids. Germline CDR1 SGHTA, CDR2 FQGTGA. Trimming took 1 base from V and 2 from J, leaving 19 bases between them.

This clonotype was counted at least ten times. This chain's CDR3 is CASSFQGRNGELFF. In DNA form, the CDR3 reads TGTGCCAGCAGCTTTCAGGGGCGCAACGGGGAGCTGTTTTTT. The chain recombines TRBV7-9 with TRBJ2-2; D is possibly TRBD1 (6 bases). From germline, CDR1 is SEHNR and CDR2 FQNEAQ (reference sequence). The CDR3 covers 14 residues. V was cut by 3 bases and J by 7 bases, with 12 bases left in between.

This clonotype was seen at least ten times. This chain uses TRBV5-1 with TRBJ2-5; TRBD2 matches at 10 bases. The CDR3 covers 15 residues. V lost 2 bases to trimming and J lost 5 bases; unmatched junction nucleotides: 6. The germline V gene has CDR1 SGHRS and CDR2 YFSETQ. CDR3 protein: CASSLAGGPLETQYF. For the CDR3, the DNA is TGCGCCAGCAGCTTAGCGGGAGGGCCGTTGGAGACCCAGTACTTC.

Ten or more counts support this clonotype. The V call is TRBV14, the J call TRBJ2-7; D is unresolved. V gave up 4 bases and J gave up 1 base, with 8 bases separating them. This CDR3 region has 13 residues. Germline CDR1 and CDR2: SGHDN and FVKESK. CDR3 in DNA: TGTGCCAGCAGCCCCAGCGTTTCCTACGAGCAGTACTTC. Encoded protein: CASSPSVSYEQYF.

This clonotype was seen many times. The V call is TRBV28, the J call TRBJ2-7; D could derive from TRBD1 or TRBD2 (5 bases each). V lost 3 bases to trimming and J lost 7 bases, with 16 bases between them. CDR3 length equals 14 residues. Per the germline V gene, CDR1 is MDHEN and CDR2 is SYDVKM. The CDR3 region has the DNA TGTGCCAGCAGTTTGGGGGTCGAGAGCTGGGAGCAGTACTTC. Protein: CASSLGVESWEQYF.

This clonotype came up a few times. A clone one base away is much larger, so this may be a read error. CDR3 DNA sequence: TGCAGTGCTAGAGGGGATGGGGCAGGGTGCTCTGGAAAGCAGTACTTC. It specifies CSARGDGAGCSGKQYF. The genes are TRBV20-1 and TRBJ2-7; D may be TRBD1 (5 bases). The CDR3 totals 16 residues. V was shortened by 1 base and J by 8 bases, with 24 bases between the two germline ends. Germline CDR1 reads DFQATT; CDR2 reads SNEGSKA (reference sequence).

In its sample, this clonotype was seen many times. This chain links TRBV6-5 with TRBJ2-3; tentatively, D is TRBD2 (7 bases). This CDR3 is 17 amino acids long. Trimming shortened V by 2 bases and J by 0 bases, and 15 bases separated the two germline ends. The germline CDR1 and CDR2 sequences are MNHEY and SVGAGI. DNA of the CDR3: TGTGCCAGCAGTTACCCATGGGGGGGGGCTAGCACAGATACGCAGTATTTT. It specifies CASSYPWGGASTDTQYF.

The V and J genes are TRBV19 and TRBJ1-2, with D possibly being TRBD1 (6 bases). Germline-derived CDR1 and CDR2 are LNHDA and SQIVND (reference sequence). This CDR3 contains 17 residues. V was trimmed by 3 bases and J by 1 base, leaving 18 bases between them. CDR3 DNA: TGTGCCAGTAGTATCTCTGTAGGAAAGGGGGGTAACTATGGCTACACCTTC. It specifies CASSISVGKGGNYGYTF. Filled out from reference TRBV19 and TRBJ1-2, the complete variable domain reads DGGITQSPKYLFRKEGQNVTLSCEQNLNHDAMYWYRQDPGQGLRLIYYSQIVNDFQKGDIAEGYSVSREKKESFPLTVTSAQKNPTAFYLCASSISVGKGGNYGYTFGSGTRLTVV.

This clonotype showed up many times. The chain joins TRBV6-5 to TRBJ2-2, with 7 positions matching TRBD2. V dropped 5 bases and J dropped 1; count of bases not matched to a gene: 7. Germline loops: CDR1 MNHEY, CDR2 SVGAGI. This CDR3 is 16 amino acids long. The CDR3 DNA follows: TGTGCCAGCAGTACCTGGGCTAGCGGGAACACCGGGGAGCTGTTTTTT. Its translation: CASSTWASGNTGELFF.

V usage is TRBV2 and J usage is TRBJ1-2; TRBD1 agrees at 10 bases. J was trimmed by 8 bases and V by 6 bases; bases with no gene match: 12. Germline assignment: CDR1 SNHLY and CDR2 FYNNEI. The CDR3 has 15 residues. The DNA for the CDR3 is TGTGCCAGCAGCCCAACCGGGGGGACAGGGGTCGGCTACACCTTC. Amino acid sequence: CASSPTGGTGVGYTF.

The genes are TRBV3-1 and TRBJ2-7; a weak D match, TRBD1 (7 bases). The CDR3 is 17 amino acids. Looked up from germline, CDR1 is LGHDT and CDR2 is YNNKEL (reference sequence). Trimming removed 3 bases from V and 2 bases from J, with 20 bases in between. This chain's CDR3 is CASSHWVLTGRTYEQYF. The CDR3, as DNA: TGTGCCAGCAGCCATTGGGTGCTGACAGGGAGGACCTACGAGCAGTACTTC.

This clonotype was seen repeatedly, ten times or more. The chain carries TRBV18 and TRBJ2-4, with TRBD1 matching 7 bases. The junction had 3 bases not matched to a gene; V was cut back by 1 base and J by 0 bases. The CDR3 is 16 residues long. Per germline, CDR1 KGHSH and CDR2 LQKENI. The chain's CDR3 is CASSPQGALAKNIQYF. Written as DNA, the CDR3 is TGTGCCAGCTCACCACAGGGGGCTCTAGCCAAAAACATTCAGTACTTC.

This clonotype was seen many times. The chain is built from TRBV20-1 and TRBJ2-7; 10 bases match TRBD2. The CDR3 sequence is 14 residues long. J was trimmed by 6 bases and V by 6 bases; bases with no gene match: 11. The germline V gene encodes CDR1 DFQATT and CDR2 SNEGSKA (reference sequence). The CDR3 nucleotides read TGCAGTGCAGAGGCTAGCGGGAGCCGTGGCGAGCAGTACTTC. It specifies CSAEASGSRGEQYF.

The sample holds many counts of this clonotype. The V gene is TRBV7-2, the J gene TRBJ2-4, with 9 nucleotides matching TRBD2. V trimming: 5 bases; J trimming: 2 bases; junction bases outside the gene matches: 10. Germline CDR1 is SGHTA and CDR2 is FQGNSA. The CDR3 sequence is 17 residues long. CDR3 nucleotides: TGTGCCAGCAGCGGCACCGGGACTAGCCTAACCAAAAACATTCAGTACTTC. It encodes CASSGTGTSLTKNIQYF.

Concerning this clonotype: This could be a read error, since a much larger clone is one nucleotide away. This sequence joins TRBV19 and TRBJ1-5; no firm D call. From germline, CDR1 is LNHDA and CDR2 SQIVND (reference sequence). The CDR3 loop spans 15 amino acids. CDR3 amino acids: CASTRRGNSTQPQHF. The CDR3 coding sequence is TGTGCCAGTACCCGTCGGGGAAATAGCACTCAGCCCCAGCATTTT.

This clonotype was detected a few times. The V gene is TRBV11-2, the J gene TRBJ1-1; D is unresolved. Germline lookup yields CDR1 SGHAT and CDR2 FQNNGV. Trimming cost V 4 bases and J 0 bases, with 9 bases left between them. The CDR3 has 14 residues. The CDR3 protein is CASSSYGMNTEAFF. As DNA, the CDR3 is TGTGCCAGCAGCTCGTACGGAATGAACACTGAAGCTTTCTTT.

Worth noting for this clonotype: At one end, the junction sequence differs from germline, possibly due to a read error. This rearrangement joins TRBV6-1 to TRBJ2-4, with a possible D match to TRBD2 (5 bases). Per the germline V gene, CDR1 is MNHNS and CDR2 is SASEGT. This CDR3 has 16 amino acids. In DNA form, the CDR3 reads TGTGTCAGCATTGGGTTGAGAGGGAGTGACAAAAACATTCAGTACTTC. This translates into CVSIGLRGSDKNIQYF.

Many counts were recorded for this clonotype. J is TRBJ1-2 and V is TRBV15; perhaps TRBD1 as D (5 bases). V lost 1 base to trimming and J lost 5 bases, with 17 bases between them. Looked up from germline, CDR1 is LNHNV and CDR2 is YYDKDF (reference sequence). The CDR3 extends over 16 amino acids. This CDR3 is CATSRVPGQGSYGYTF. The CDR3 nucleotides are TGTGCCACCAGCAGAGTTCCAGGCCAGGGCAGTTATGGCTACACCTTC.

This clonotype was seen repeatedly, ten times or more. The V gene is TRBV11-2, the J gene TRBJ2-5; no reliable D call. CDR1 is SGHAT and CDR2 is FQNNGV in the germline V gene. V dropped 3 bases and J dropped 1 base, with 9 bases sitting between them. This CDR3 has 14 residues. The CDR3 is CASSFEWGQETQYF. CDR3 DNA: TGTGCCAGCAGCTTCGAATGGGGCCAAGAGACCCAGTACTTC.